This T cell receptor (beta chain) was sequenced for a study of T-cell reconstitution after alpha-beta-depleted transplantation in children (dated by TCRdb to about 2016). General notes on the study: T-cell immune reconstitution after TCRalphabeta/CD19-depleted allogeneic hematopoietic cell transplantation in children was quantitatively tracked in the study by means of TCR repertoire profiling. Overall study results and their limits: Apparently early alphabetaT-cell count recovery about two months after transplant reportedly relied on only several hundred rapidly expanded clones derived from non-depleted graft cells. Hyperexpanded clone frequencies declined over subsequent months; after one year, T-cell counts and TCRbeta diversity were mostly attributed to newly produced T cells. In some patients, high TCRbeta diversity at day 60 was attributed to recipient T cells and intrathymic progenitors that had survived conditioning.

The sample's treatment or condition, from its label and the paper: allogeneic hematopoietic cell transplantation with graft depleted of TCRalphabeta T cells and CD19 B cells. The transplant recipients were children given TCRalphabeta/CD19-depleted allogeneic hematopoietic cell grafts. This clonotype was seen a handful of times. Its antigen remains undetermined. Per-base qualities were not stored, and no clone one base away is much larger. The library came from PCR. Sequenced on an Illumina HiSeq 2500. To normalize quantification of the TCRbeta repertoire, the TCR libraries were built with molecular barcoding that relied on unique molecular identifiers. The raw public data were reprocessed by TCRdb itself: fastp quality trimming at Q25, MiXCR clonotype calling, in-frame beta chains only. Every entry covers one CDR3 protein and lists the most common genes and DNA from its rows. The sample table contains roughly 490,000 distinct CDR3 sequences; only one count was recorded for about an eighth of them. The ten largest make up about 15% of the sample.

The germline V gene yields SGHDT for CDR1 and YYEEEE for CDR2. The CDR3 runs 15 amino acids, cysteine and valine included. The sequence is cut down to CDR3 DNA, 45 bases in frame from base 1. V and J lose 0 bases and 3 bases, and a span of 13 bases separates them. This TCR came from a female patient aged 2 to 10 who had a stem cell transplant for aplastic anemia, so the T cells may come from the graft donor. This sequence uses TRBV5-6 and TRBJ2-7; TRBD1 is a weak D gene call, 6 bases matching. The starting material was PBMCs, mostly from graft donor cells, obtained 180 days after TCRalphabeta/CD19-depleted stem cell transplant. The sequenced DNA is TGTGCCAGCAGCTTGGCAGGGGCGATAGACTACGAGCAGTACGTC. It codes for CASSLAGAIDYEQYV.